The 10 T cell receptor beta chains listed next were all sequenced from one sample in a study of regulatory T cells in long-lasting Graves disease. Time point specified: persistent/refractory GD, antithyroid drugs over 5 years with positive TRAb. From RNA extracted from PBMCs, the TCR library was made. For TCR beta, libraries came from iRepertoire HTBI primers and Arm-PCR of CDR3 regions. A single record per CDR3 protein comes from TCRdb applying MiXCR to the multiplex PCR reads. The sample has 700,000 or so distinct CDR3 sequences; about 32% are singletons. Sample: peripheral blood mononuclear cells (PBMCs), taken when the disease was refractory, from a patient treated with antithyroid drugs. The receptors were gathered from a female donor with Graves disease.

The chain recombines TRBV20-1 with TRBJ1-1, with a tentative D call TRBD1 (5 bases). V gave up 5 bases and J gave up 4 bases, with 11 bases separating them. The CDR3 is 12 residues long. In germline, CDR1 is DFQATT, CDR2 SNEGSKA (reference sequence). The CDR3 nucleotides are TGCAGTGCTTTCAGGGATGCCACTGAAGCTTTCTTT. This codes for CSAFRDATEAFF.

CDR3 sequence (DNA): TGTGCCAGCTCACCGTCCGAGGCGGCTCCGGCGGTAGGCTACACCTTC. Encoded protein: CASSPSEAAPAVGYTF. The J gene is TRBJ1-2, the V gene TRBV18; the D is unclear. V was shortened by 3 bases and J by 8 bases, with 22 bases between the two germline ends. The CDR3 contains 16 residues. The germline V gene encodes CDR1 KGHSH and CDR2 LQKENI.

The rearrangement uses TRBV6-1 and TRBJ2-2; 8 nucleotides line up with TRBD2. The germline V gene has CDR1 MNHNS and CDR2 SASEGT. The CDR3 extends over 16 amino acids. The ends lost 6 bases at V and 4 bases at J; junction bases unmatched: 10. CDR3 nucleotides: TGTGCCAGCAGCCAGGAGACTAGCGCGCTCACCGGGGAGCTGTTTTTT. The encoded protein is CASSQETSALTGELFF.

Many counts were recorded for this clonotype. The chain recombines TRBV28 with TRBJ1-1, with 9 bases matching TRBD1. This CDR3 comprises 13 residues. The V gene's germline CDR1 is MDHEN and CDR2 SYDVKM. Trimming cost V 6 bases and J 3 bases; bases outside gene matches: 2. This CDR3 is CASRTGGYTEAFF. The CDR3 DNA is TGTGCCAGCAGAACAGGGGGCTACACTGAAGCTTTCTTT.

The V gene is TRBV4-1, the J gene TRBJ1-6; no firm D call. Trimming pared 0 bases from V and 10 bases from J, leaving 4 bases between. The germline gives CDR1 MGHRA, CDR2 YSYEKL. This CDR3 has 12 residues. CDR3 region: CASSQESSPLHF. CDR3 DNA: TGCGCCAGCAGCCAAGAGAGCTCACCCCTCCACTTT.

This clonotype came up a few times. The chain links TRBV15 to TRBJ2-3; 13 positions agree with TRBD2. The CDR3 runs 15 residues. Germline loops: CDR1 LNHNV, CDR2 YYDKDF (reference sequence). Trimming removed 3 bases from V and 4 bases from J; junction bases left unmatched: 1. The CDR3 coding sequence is TGTGCCACCAGCAGGACTAGCGGGAGGCCAGATACGCAGTATTTT. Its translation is CATSRTSGRPDTQYF.

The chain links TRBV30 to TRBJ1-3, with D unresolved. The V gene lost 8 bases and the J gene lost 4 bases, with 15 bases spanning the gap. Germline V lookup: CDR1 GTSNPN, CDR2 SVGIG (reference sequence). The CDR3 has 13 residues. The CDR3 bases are TGTGCCGGAAAAACTCACGACGGAAACACCATATATTTT. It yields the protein CAGKTHDGNTIYF.

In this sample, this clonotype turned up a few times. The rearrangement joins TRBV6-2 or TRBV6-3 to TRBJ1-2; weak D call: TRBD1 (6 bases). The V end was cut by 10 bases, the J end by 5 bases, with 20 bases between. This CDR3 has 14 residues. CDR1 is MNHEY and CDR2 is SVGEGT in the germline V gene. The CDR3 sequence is CATQRATGRYGYTF. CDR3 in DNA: TGTGCCACCCAACGCGCGACAGGTCGTTATGGCTACACCTTC.

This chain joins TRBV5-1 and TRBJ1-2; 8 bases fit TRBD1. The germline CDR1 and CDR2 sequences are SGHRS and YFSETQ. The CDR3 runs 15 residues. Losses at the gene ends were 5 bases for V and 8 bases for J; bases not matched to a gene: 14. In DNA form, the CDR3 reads TGCGCCAGCAGTCCCACTCCCGGGACAGGCTTGGGCTACACCTTC. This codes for CASSPTPGTGLGYTF.

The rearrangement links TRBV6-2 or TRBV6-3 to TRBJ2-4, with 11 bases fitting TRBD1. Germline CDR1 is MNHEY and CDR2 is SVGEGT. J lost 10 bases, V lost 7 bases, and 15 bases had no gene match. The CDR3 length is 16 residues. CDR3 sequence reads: CASNPTGTGGAGIQYF. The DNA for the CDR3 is TGTGCCAGCAACCCGACGGGGACAGGGGGGGCGGGAATTCAGTACTTC.